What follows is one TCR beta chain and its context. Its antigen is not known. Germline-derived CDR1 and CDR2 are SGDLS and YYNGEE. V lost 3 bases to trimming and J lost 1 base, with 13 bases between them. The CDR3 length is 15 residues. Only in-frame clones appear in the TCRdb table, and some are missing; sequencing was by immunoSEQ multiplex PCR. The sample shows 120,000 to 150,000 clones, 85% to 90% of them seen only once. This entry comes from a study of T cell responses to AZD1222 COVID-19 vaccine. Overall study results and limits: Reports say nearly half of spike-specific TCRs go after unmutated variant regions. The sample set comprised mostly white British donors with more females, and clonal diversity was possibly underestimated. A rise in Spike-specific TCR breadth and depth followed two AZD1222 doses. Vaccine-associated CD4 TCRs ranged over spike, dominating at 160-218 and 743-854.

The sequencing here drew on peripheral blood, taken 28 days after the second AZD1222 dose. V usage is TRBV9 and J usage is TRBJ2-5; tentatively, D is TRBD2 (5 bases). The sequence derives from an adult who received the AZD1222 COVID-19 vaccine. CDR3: CASSEGGSSQETQYF. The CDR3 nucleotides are TGTGCCAGCAGCGAGGGTGGGAGTAGCCAAGAGACCCAGTACTTC. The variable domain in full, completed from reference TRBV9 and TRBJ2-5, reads DSGVTQTPKHLITATGQRVTLRCSPRSGDLSVYWYQQSLDQGLQFLIQYYNGEERAKGNILERFSAQQFPDLHSELNLSSLELGDSALYFCASSEGGSSQETQYFGPGTRLLVL.